This T cell receptor (beta chain) stems from a study of shared clonotypes between healthy human individuals. CDR3 length: 14 amino acids. Unmatched junction bases numbered 5, after V lost 7 bases and J lost 5 bases. Germline V gene sequence: CDR1 LNHDA, CDR2 SQIVND (reference sequence). Assay: immunoSEQ multiplex PCR; the TCRdb copy retains only in-frame clones and omits some. The sample has more than 900,000 clones; about four fifths are singletons. The sequencing sample was made of memory CD4+ T cells from PBMCs. Subset meaning: CD45RA-negative fraction. V usage is TRBV19 and J usage is TRBJ2-1; the match to TRBD1 covers 10 bases. This clonotype was obtained from a young man in good health. Some clones in this sample may be carry-over from other donors' samples. Here the CDR3 reads CASMDRGTHNEQFF. As DNA, the CDR3 is TGTGCCAGTATGGACAGGGGGACTCACAATGAGCAGTTCTTC.